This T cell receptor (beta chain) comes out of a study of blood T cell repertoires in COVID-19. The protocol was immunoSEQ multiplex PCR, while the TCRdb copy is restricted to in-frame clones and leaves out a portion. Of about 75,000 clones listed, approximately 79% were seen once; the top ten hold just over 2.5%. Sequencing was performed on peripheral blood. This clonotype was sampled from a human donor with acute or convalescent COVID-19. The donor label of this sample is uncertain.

The CDR3 nucleotides are TGTGCCAGCAGCCCCGACAGGGTTTATGGCTACACCTTC. It translates to CASSPDRVYGYTF. This chain links TRBV14 with TRBJ1-2; 7 nucleotides agree with TRBD1. CDR1 and CDR2 (germline): SGHDN, FVKESK. The CDR3 extends over 13 amino acids. With 4 bases clipped from V and 5 bases from J, the junction kept 4 bases outside the gene matches.